These 26 T cell receptor beta chains were all obtained from the same sample, sequenced in a study of blood T cells in healthy people across ages. With a J-beta primer mix and a sample-barcoded 5' primer, a second PCR ran 7 to 11 cycles. TCRdb re-derived calls from the 5' RACE reads in MiXCR, one entry per CDR3 protein. There are some 760,000 distinct CDR3 sequences in the sample; roughly 25% occur only once, and 3% to 4.5% lies in the top ten. The same sample was also used in a study of T cells of mothers and their children.

The source material was blood. Receptor source: a boy between 10 and 17 years old in good health.

This clonotype turned up a few times. The rearrangement uses TRBV20-1 and TRBJ2-5; D is uncertain. Trimming pared 0 bases from V and 3 bases from J, leaving 11 bases between. Germline V lookup: CDR1 DFQATT, CDR2 SNEGSKA (reference sequence). The CDR3 consists of 14 residues. The CDR3 coding sequence is TGCAGTGCTAGAGATCCCAGGTCGGAAGAGACCCAGTACTTC. Protein sequence: CSARDPRSEETQYF.

A word on this clonotype: Relative to the germline gene, one junction end is altered; a read error may explain this. As DNA, the CDR3 is TGTGCCATTAGTGACAGGGAGACCTCCTACGAGCAGTACTTC. Its protein product is CAISDRETSYEQYF. The chain uses TRBV10-3 and TRBJ2-7, with 7 bases fitting TRBD1. The CDR3 extends over 14 amino acids. Germline CDR1 ENHRY, CDR2 SYGVKD.

The V gene is TRBV18, the J gene TRBJ2-5; D remains unclear. The J call could be wrong; TRBJ2-7 is a better fit for the DNA end. CDR3 size: 14 residues. Germline-derived CDR1 and CDR2 are KGHSH and LQKENI. This CDR3 reads CASSHLARNYEQYF. CDR3 nucleotide sequence: TGTGCCAGCTCCCACCTGGCCAGGAACTACGAGCAGTACTTC.

CDR3 coding DNA: TGTGCCAGCAGCTTACTCCGGAGATTTAACTATGGCTACACCTTC. This gives the protein CASSLLRRFNYGYTF. V gene TRBV7-2 combines with J gene TRBJ1-2; no clear D gene. With 2 bases removed from V and 1 base from J, the gap between germline ends came to 11 bases. Germline V CDR1 and CDR2: SGHTA, FQGNSA. The CDR3 consists of 15 residues.

This chain joins TRBV7-8 and TRBJ2-5; 8 nucleotides line up with TRBD1. The assigned J gene may be wrong: the sequence end matches TRBJ2-1 better. This CDR3 contains 14 residues. Germline CDR1 reads SGHVS; CDR2 reads FQNEAQ. The CDR3 is CASSRGTGYNEQFF. The CDR3 DNA sequence: TGTGCCAGCAGCCGCGGGACAGGATACAATGAGCAGTTCTTC.

This clonotype was recorded a few times. V gene TRBV7-3 combines with J gene TRBJ1-5; unclear D gene. Germline CDR1 reads SGHTA; CDR2 reads FQGTGA. V lost 3 bases and J lost 2, with 14 bases in between. This CDR3 is 16 amino acids long. DNA for the CDR3: TGTGCCAGCAGCTTCATTCCGGGGATGGGCAATCAGCCCCAGCATTTT. This encodes CASSFIPGMGNQPQHF.

The CDR3: CATSRAGTGVLNEKLFF. CDR3 DNA sequence: TGTGCCACCAGCAGAGCTGGGACAGGGGTTCTTAATGAAAAACTGTTTTTT. The rearrangement uses TRBV15 and TRBJ1-4, with TRBD1 matching 10 bases. Germline V CDR1 and CDR2: LNHNV, YYDKDF (reference sequence). This CDR3 contains 17 residues. With 1 base clipped from V and 4 bases from J, the junction kept 6 bases outside the gene matches.

The V and J genes are TRBV20-1 and TRBJ2-1, with a tentative D call TRBD2 (7 bases). The CDR3 is 17 amino acids. Trimming shortened V by 4 bases and J by 3 bases, and 22 bases separated the two germline ends. Germline CDR1 DFQATT, CDR2 SNEGSKA (reference sequence). This chain's CDR3 is CSANSGRGNRDYNEQFF. CDR3 bases: TGCAGTGCTAACTCTGGGAGGGGGAACAGGGACTACAATGAGCAGTTCTTC.

This chain joins TRBV20-1 and TRBJ1-2; a weak D match, TRBD1 (5 bases). The V and J ends lost 0 bases and 4 bases respectively, with 18 bases between them. CDR1 DFQATT and CDR2 SNEGSKA come from the germline V gene (reference sequence). The CDR3 is 16 residues long. The CDR3 DNA sequence: TGCAGTGCTAGAGATCCGAGCGGGGGAAGTGGCTATGGCTACACCTTC. Translating gives CSARDPSGGSGYGYTF.

The CDR3 loop is CASSQGDFGTEAFF. CDR3 in DNA: TGCGCCAGCAGCCAAGGGGATTTTGGCACTGAAGCTTTCTTT. The chain is built from TRBV4-3 and TRBJ1-1, with no clear D. Deletions cut 1 base from V and 4 bases from J, with 10 bases between. Germline V gene sequence: CDR1 LGHNA, CDR2 YSLEER. CDR3 length equals 14 residues.

In this sample, this clonotype turned up a few times. CDR3 sequence (DNA): TGTGCCAGCAGTGATCGTTATGGCTACACCTTC. This translates into CASSDRYGYTF. The chain uses TRBV12-3 or TRBV12-4 and TRBJ1-2, with no clear D. V lost 5 bases to trimming and J lost 5 bases, with 6 bases between them. The CDR3 spans 11 residues.

This clonotype was found many times. The rearrangement links TRBV30 to TRBJ1-2, with D unresolved. Trimming stripped 2 bases from V and 4 bases from J, with 8 bases between. This CDR3 region has 12 residues. Germline assignment: CDR1 GTSNPN and CDR2 SVGIG (reference sequence). Here the CDR3 reads CAWSSGSYGYTF. CDR3 DNA sequence: TGTGCCTGGAGTTCTGGGAGCTATGGCTACACCTTC.

The sample holds a few counts of this clonotype. The V and J genes are TRBV29-1 and TRBJ2-5; TRBD2 matches at 7 bases. Unmatched junction bases numbered 8, after V lost 8 bases and J lost 5 bases. The CDR3 is 12 amino acids. Germline V gene sequence: CDR1 SQVTM, CDR2 ANQGSEA. The CDR3 sequence: CSSTWGGETQYF. In DNA, the CDR3 is TGCAGCTCTACATGGGGGGGGGAGACCCAGTACTTC.

This clonotype was seen only a few times. V usage is TRBV4-1 and J usage is TRBJ2-5; D may match TRBD1 or TRBD2 (6 bases each). The assigned J gene may be wrong: the sequence end matches TRBJ2-1 better. CDR1 MGHRA and CDR2 YSYEKL come from the germline V gene. This CDR3 region has 16 residues. The CDR3 reads CASSQDTGLSGNEQFF. DNA for the CDR3: TGCGCCAGCAGCCAGGATACAGGGTTAAGCGGGAATGAGCAGTTCTTC.

The chain combines TRBV27 with TRBJ2-7; 7 bases match TRBD1. There are 14 residues in the CDR3. Germline V gene sequence: CDR1 MNHEY, CDR2 SMNVEV (reference sequence). J lost 5 bases, V lost 5 bases, and 9 bases had no gene match. The CDR3 region has the DNA TGTGCCAGCAGTCCCACAACTACAGGGGACGAGCAGTACTTC. It is translated as CASSPTTTGDEQYF.

This chain uses TRBV4-3 with TRBJ2-3, with D tentatively TRBD1 (6 bases). V was shortened by 0 bases and J by 4 bases, with 11 bases between the two germline ends. Germline V lookup: CDR1 LGHNA, CDR2 YSLEER. The CDR3 runs to 15 residues. The CDR3 nucleotides are TGCGCCAGCAGCCAAGAGAGGGCAGGGGCAGATACGCAGTATTTT. Its translation: CASSQERAGADTQYF.

There are a few counts of this clonotype. This sequence joins TRBV10-3 and TRBJ2-1, with 10 bases that match TRBD2. The V segment lost 2 bases and the J segment 7 bases; nucleotides outside the gene matches: 5. CDR3 length: 15 amino acids. The germline CDR1 and CDR2 sequences are ENHRY and SYGVKD. The CDR3 reads CAISEGLAGENEQFF. The CDR3 bases are TGTGCCATCAGTGAGGGGCTAGCGGGAGAAAATGAGCAGTTCTTC.

This clonotype was counted a few times. The gene calls are TRBV20-1 and TRBJ2-3, with 9 bases fitting TRBD2. This CDR3 is 14 amino acids long. After removal of 1 base from V and 5 bases from J, the junction contained 4 bases not matched to a gene. Germline V CDR1 and CDR2: DFQATT, SNEGSKA (reference sequence). As DNA, the CDR3 is TGCAGTGCTAGAGTTGGTAGCGGGGGAGATACGCAGTATTTT. It specifies CSARVGSGGDTQYF.

CDR3 DNA: TGCAGTGCTCGAAGTGGACGGTGGCTAGGAAGAAAAGAGACCCAGTACTTC. Its translation: CSARSGRWLGRKETQYF. The gene calls are TRBV20-1 and TRBJ2-5, with no clear D. The V end lost 5 bases, the J end lost 3 bases, and 25 bases lay between the germline ends. This CDR3 is 17 amino acids long. Germline CDR1 reads DFQATT; CDR2 reads SNEGSKA (reference sequence).

This chain links TRBV4-1 with TRBJ1-4; 7 bases align to TRBD1. The CDR3 spans 16 residues. V was clipped by 1 base and J by 13 bases; unmatched bases: 15. Germline CDR1 and CDR2: MGHRA and YSYEKL. DNA for the CDR3: TGCGCCAGCAGCCAAGGGGCTAAGGACAGGCGGTGGAGACTGTTTTTT. It encodes CASSQGAKDRRWRLFF.

This clonotype has only a few counts. This rearrangement joins TRBV29-1 to TRBJ2-3; D perhaps matches TRBD1 (5 bases). Germline values: CDR1 SQVTM, CDR2 ANQGSEA. V was clipped by 7 bases and J by 2 bases, with 10 bases between them. This CDR3 has 12 residues. The CDR3 reads CSEKTATDTQYF. The DNA for the CDR3 is TGCAGCGAGAAGACAGCCACAGATACGCAGTATTTT.

The gene calls are TRBV7-2 and TRBJ1-1; D not resolved. Germline CDR1 and CDR2: SGHTA and FQGNSA. This CDR3 has 15 residues. V lost 1 base and J 1 base, leaving 10 bases between the germline ends. In DNA, the CDR3 is TGTGCCAGCAGCTTAGTTTTACAGACGAACACTGAAGCTTTCTTT. As protein: CASSLVLQTNTEAFF.

A few counts support this clonotype. J is TRBJ2-4 and V is TRBV23-1; a weak D match, TRBD1 (5 bases). TRBV23-1 is given ORF status, its function remaining uncertain. This CDR3 contains 15 residues. V gave up 4 bases and J gave up 1 base, with 11 bases separating them. CDR3 bases: TGCGCCAGCAGTCCAGGCAGGGCGGCCAAAAACATTCAGTACTTC. Translated: CASSPGRAAKNIQYF.

The gene calls are TRBV7-2 and TRBJ2-3; 8 bases are a match to TRBD2. V lost 2 bases to trimming and J lost 7 bases; unmatched junction nucleotides: 11. The CDR3 has 16 residues. Germline CDR1 and CDR2: SGHTA and FQGNSA. The DNA for the CDR3 is TGTGCCAGCAGCTTAAGTTCCGGGAGGGGGTGGAATACGCAGTATTTT. The encoded protein is CASSLSSGRGWNTQYF.

There are a few counts of this clonotype. V is TRBV20-1 and J is TRBJ2-2; D is perhaps TRBD1 or TRBD2 (6 bases each). Trimming pared 5 bases from V and 4 bases from J, leaving 8 bases between. This CDR3 spans 12 amino acids. Germline loops: CDR1 DFQATT, CDR2 SNEGSKA (reference sequence). The CDR3 DNA sequence: TGCAGTGCTGAGGGGGGCACCGGGGAGCTGTTTTTT. It translates to CSAEGGTGELFF.

As regards this clonotype: One junction end disagrees with the germline gene, perhaps due to a read error. The genes are TRBV7-2 and TRBJ2-7; D remains ambiguous. In germline, CDR1 is SGHTA, CDR2 FQGNSA. The CDR3 has 15 residues. The CDR3 DNA reads TGTGCCAGCAGCTTAGCGTGGCAGGCCACCTACGGGCAGTACTTC. Translating it yields CASSLAWQATYGQYF.